This T cell receptor (beta chain) was identified in a study of blood T cell repertoires in COVID-19. For the study at large: Acute-phase and convalescent COVID-19 samples originated in the United States, Italy and Spain. Nucleic acid was either cDNA or gDNA, and it came from T cells, B-cell-depleted T cells, or PBMCs.

The method was immunoSEQ multiplex PCR; TCRdb's version includes in-frame clones alone and lacks a portion of them. The table records 55,000 to 85,000 clones, more than 60% of them present only once. The table lists this clone with a few counts. CDR3 size: 16 residues. Germline CDR1 and CDR2: MDHEN and SYDVKM. The junction had 9 bases not matched to a gene; V was cut back by 6 bases and J by 5 bases. The sequenced sample was peripheral blood. This TCR was sampled from a man aged 55 to 70 with acute or convalescent COVID-19. The V and J genes are TRBV28 and TRBJ2-1; 11 positions agree with TRBD2. This chain's CDR3 is CASSPPGLAANNEQFF. The CDR3, as DNA: TGTGCCAGCAGCCCTCCGGGACTAGCGGCCAACAATGAGCAGTTCTTC.